This T cell receptor (beta chain) was identified during a study of cytomegalovirus exposure and HLA in healthy donors. Study results and limitations: Under in vitro conditions, three CMV-associated chains were confirmed as specific for CMV antigens. Researchers catalogued roughly 170 TCR beta chains as cytomegalovirus-associated. The classifier reportedly diagnosed cytomegalovirus status with high specificity and sensitivity.

About this clone itself: The antigen remains undetermined.

Donors came from a validation cohort of over a hundred subjects, distinct from the first 666-subject cohort. Sequencing was performed with immunoSEQ multiplex PCR; in TCRdb, only in-frame clones are kept and a portion is missing. Of 200,000 to 300,000 clones in the sample, 86% are singletons; the top ten hold roughly 1.2%. This receptor was taken from a woman between 25 and 40 years old in good health and CMV-seropositive. The sequenced sample was PBMCs.

The CDR3 is CASSPGTSGSFGDEQFF. The CDR3, as DNA: TGCGCCAGCAGCCCGGGGACTAGCGGGAGTTTTGGTGATGAGCAGTTCTTC. J is TRBJ2-1 and V is TRBV5-1; 14 bases map to TRBD2. Germline loops: CDR1 SGHRS, CDR2 YFSETQ. Trimming cost V 4 bases and J 8 bases; bases outside gene matches: 11. The CDR3 spans 17 residues. The variable domain in full, completed from reference TRBV5-1 and TRBJ2-1, reads KAGVTQTPRYLIKTRGQQVTLSCSPISGHRSVSWYQQTPGQGLQFLFEYFSETQRNKGNFPGRFSGRQFSNSRSEMNVSTLELGDSALYLCASSPGTSGSFGDEQFFGPGTRLTVL.